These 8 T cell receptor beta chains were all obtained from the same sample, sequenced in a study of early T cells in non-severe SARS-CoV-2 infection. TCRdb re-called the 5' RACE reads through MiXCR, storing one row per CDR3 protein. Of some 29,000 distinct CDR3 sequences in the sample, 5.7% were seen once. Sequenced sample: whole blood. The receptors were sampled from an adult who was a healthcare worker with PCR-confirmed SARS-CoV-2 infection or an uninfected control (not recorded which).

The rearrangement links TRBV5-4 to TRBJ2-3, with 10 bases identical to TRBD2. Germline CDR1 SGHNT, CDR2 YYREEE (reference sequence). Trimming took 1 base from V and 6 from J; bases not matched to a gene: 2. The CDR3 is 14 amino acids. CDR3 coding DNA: TGTGCCAGCAGCTTGACTAGCGGGGAGGATACGCAGTATTTT. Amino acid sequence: CASSLTSGEDTQYF.

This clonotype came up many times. CDR3 in DNA: TGTGCCAGCAGTTTCCCGCGGGGGGTAGTATGGGAGCAGTTCTTC. The encoded protein is CASSFPRGVVWEQFF. The rearrangement links TRBV28 to TRBJ2-1; 8 bases line up with TRBD2. V dropped 3 bases and J dropped 10; count of bases not matched to a gene: 11. CDR3 length equals 15 residues. CDR1 is MDHEN and CDR2 is SYDVKM in the germline V gene. The complete variable domain, with remaining parts taken from reference TRBV28 and TRBJ2-1, reads DVKVTQSSRYLVKRTGEKVFLECVQDMDHENMFWYRQDPGLGLRLIYFSYDVKMKEKGDIPEGYSVSREKKERFSLILESASTNQTSMYLCASSFPRGVVWEQFFGPGTRLTVL.

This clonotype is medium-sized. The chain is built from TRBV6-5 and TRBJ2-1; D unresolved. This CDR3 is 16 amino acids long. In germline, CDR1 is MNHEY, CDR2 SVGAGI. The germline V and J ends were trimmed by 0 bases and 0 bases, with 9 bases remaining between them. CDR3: CASSYSNGLSYNEQFF. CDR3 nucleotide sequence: TGTGCCAGCAGTTACTCGAACGGCCTCTCCTACAATGAGCAGTTCTTC.

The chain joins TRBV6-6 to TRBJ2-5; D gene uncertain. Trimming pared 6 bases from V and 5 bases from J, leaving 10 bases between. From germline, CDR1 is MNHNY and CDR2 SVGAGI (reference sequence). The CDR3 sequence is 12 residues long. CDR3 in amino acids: CASSLVGETQYF. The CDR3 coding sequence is TGTGCCAGCAGCCTAGTGGGGGAGACCCAGTACTTC.

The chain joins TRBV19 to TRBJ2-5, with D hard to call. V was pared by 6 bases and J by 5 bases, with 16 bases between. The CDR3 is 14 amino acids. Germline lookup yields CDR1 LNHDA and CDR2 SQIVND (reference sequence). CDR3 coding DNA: TGTGCCAGTAGAAGCAACTCGGCTGTCGAGACCCAGTACTTC. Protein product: CASRSNSAVETQYF. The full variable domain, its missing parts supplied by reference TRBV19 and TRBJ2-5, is DGGITQSPKYLFRKEGQNVTLSCEQNLNHDAMYWYRQDPGQGLRLIYYSQIVNDFQKGDIAEGYSVSREKKESFPLTVTSAQKNPTAFYLCASRSNSAVETQYFGPGTRLLVL.

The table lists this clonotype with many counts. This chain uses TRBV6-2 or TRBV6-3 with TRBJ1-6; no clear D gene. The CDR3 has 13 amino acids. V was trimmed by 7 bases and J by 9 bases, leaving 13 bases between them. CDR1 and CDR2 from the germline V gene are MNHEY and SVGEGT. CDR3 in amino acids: CASMVGRGSPLHF. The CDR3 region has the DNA TGTGCCAGCATGGTGGGAAGAGGTTCACCCCTCCACTTT.

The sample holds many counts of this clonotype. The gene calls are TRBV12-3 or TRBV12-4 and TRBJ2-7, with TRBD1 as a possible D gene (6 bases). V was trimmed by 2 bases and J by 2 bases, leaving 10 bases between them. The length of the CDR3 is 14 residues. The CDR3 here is CASSLRDTTYEQYF. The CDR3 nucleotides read TGTGCCAGCAGTTTACGGGACACCACCTACGAGCAGTACTTC.

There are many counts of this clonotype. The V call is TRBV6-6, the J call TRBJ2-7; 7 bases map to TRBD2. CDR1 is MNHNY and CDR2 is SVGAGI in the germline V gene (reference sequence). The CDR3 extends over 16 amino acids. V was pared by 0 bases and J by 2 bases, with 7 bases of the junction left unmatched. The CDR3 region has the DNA TGTGCCAGCAGTTACTCGATCCCGGGACTAACCTACGAGCAGTACTTC. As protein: CASSYSIPGLTYEQYF.